A single sample is the source of the 17 T cell receptor beta chains below, sequenced in a study of T cells in Graves' hyperthyroidism and ophthalmopathy. The TCR beta CDR3 regions underwent amplification using RNA transcripts as the source. The primer set for the first-round RT-PCR of the TCR CDR3 was HTBI. Each CDR3 protein is one row after TCRdb ran MiXCR on the multiplex PCR reads. The sample lists more than 300,000 distinct CDR3 sequences; 18% were seen once. Source material: blood. The source is a man younger than 35 with Graves' ophthalmopathy.

The chain links TRBV7-2 to TRBJ1-4; D is unresolved. The CDR3 sequence is 13 residues long. The V gene lost 3 bases and the J gene lost 7 bases, with 9 bases spanning the gap. CDR1 and CDR2 (germline): SGHTA, FQGNSA. CDR3 sequence (DNA): TGTGCCAGCAGCTTGGACCCCTTTGAAAAACTGTTTTTT. Protein: CASSLDPFEKLFF. The full variable domain, completed using reference TRBV7-2 and TRBJ1-4, is GAGVSQSPSNKVTEKGKDVELRCDPISGHTALYWYRQSLGQGLEFLIYFQGNSAPDKSGLPSDRFSAERTGGSVSTLTIQRTQQEDSAVYLCASSLDPFEKLFFGSGTQLSVL.

At least ten counts were recorded for this clonotype. The genes are TRBV27 and TRBJ1-2; TRBD1 might be the D (6 bases). CDR3 length: 15 amino acids. Per germline, CDR1 MNHEY and CDR2 SMNVEV (reference sequence). Trimming removed 6 bases from V and 3 bases from J, with 17 bases in between. The CDR3 region is CASRPTGVSDYGYTF. The CDR3 bases are TGTGCCAGCAGACCGACAGGAGTTAGTGACTATGGCTACACCTTC.

This clonotype was picked up many times. The V gene is TRBV7-6, the J gene TRBJ1-2; tentatively, D is TRBD1 (6 bases). The germline V gene has CDR1 SGHVS and CDR2 FNYEAQ. The CDR3 length is 16 residues. Trimming shortened V by 0 bases and J by 4 bases, and 15 bases separated the two germline ends. CDR3 nucleotide sequence: TGTGCCAGCAGCTTAGCAACAGGGCCCGCGGGCTATGGCTACACCTTC. This gives the protein CASSLATGPAGYGYTF.

J is TRBJ2-3 and V is TRBV4-1, with D perhaps TRBD1 (6 bases). The CDR3 spans 15 residues. Deletions cut 6 bases from V and 4 bases from J, with 17 bases between. CDR1 is MGHRA and CDR2 is YSYEKL in the germline V gene. As DNA, the CDR3 is TGCGCCAGCAGGCAGGGGAGAACGGGATCAGATACGCAGTATTTT. It specifies CASRQGRTGSDTQYF.

This clonotype was counted ten times or more. This chain links TRBV6-1 with TRBJ2-7; TRBD1 might be the D (7 bases). Trimming left V 7 bases short and J 2 bases short, with 15 bases between. The germline CDR1 and CDR2 sequences are MNHNS and SASEGT. The CDR3 runs 14 residues. The CDR3: CASNPTGEAYEQYF. The CDR3 region has the DNA TGTGCCAGCAACCCAACAGGGGAGGCCTACGAGCAGTACTTC.

This clonotype has at least ten counts. CDR3 region: CASSPPGGRDYEQYF. CDR3 in DNA: TGTGCCAGCTCACCTCCGGGAGGGAGAGACTACGAGCAGTACTTC. This chain connects TRBV18 to TRBJ2-7; TRBD2 matches 8 bases. The CDR3 covers 15 residues. Germline values: CDR1 KGHSH, CDR2 LQKENI. V gave up 3 bases and J gave up 3 bases; unmatched junction bases: 7.

As to this clonotype: A much more abundant neighbour one base away suggests this may be a read error. V is TRBV5-8 and J is TRBJ1-2; D gene uncertain. The CDR3 runs 13 residues. The germline CDR1 and CDR2 sequences are SGHTS and YDEGEE. CDR3 nucleotides: TGTGCCAGCAGCTTGCGCTCCCGCTATGGCAACACCTTC. Encoded protein: CASSLRSRYGNTF. The full variable domain, with the rest looked up from reference TRBV5-8 and TRBJ1-2, is EAGVTQSPTHLIKTRGQQATLRCSPISGHTSVYWYQQALGLGLQFLLWYDEGEERNRGNFPPRFSGRQFPNYSSELNVNALELEDSALYLCASSLRSRYGNTFGSGTRLTVV.

This clonotype appeared many times. The V and J genes are TRBV2 and TRBJ2-4; D is ambiguous. Trimming took 6 bases from V and 1 from J, leaving 10 bases between them. The germline V gene encodes CDR1 SNHLY and CDR2 FYNNEI. This CDR3 contains 14 residues. CDR3 in amino acids: CASSARGAKNIQYF. The DNA for the CDR3 is TGTGCCAGCAGCGCCCGCGGTGCCAAAAACATTCAGTACTTC.

This clonotype was found many times. The chain links TRBV28 to TRBJ2-3; weak D call: TRBD2 (8 bases). Between the trimmed V and J ends, which lost 10 bases and 4 bases, there was a span of 18 bases. CDR3 length: 14 amino acids. CDR1 MDHEN and CDR2 SYDVKM come from the germline V gene. The CDR3 region has the DNA TGTGCCACCTACTCGGGAGGGGGCGCAGATACGCAGTATTTT. As protein: CATYSGGGADTQYF.

This clonotype came up many times. CDR3 protein: CASSLLWGESYEQYF. The CDR3 DNA sequence: TGTGCCAGCAGTTTATTGTGGGGAGAAAGTTACGAGCAGTACTTC. This chain uses TRBV27 with TRBJ2-7; tentative D call: TRBD2 (5 bases). Germline CDR1 and CDR2: MNHEY and SMNVEV (reference sequence). V dropped 1 base and J dropped 4 bases, with 14 bases sitting between them. This CDR3 region has 15 residues.

This clonotype was seen many times. This chain joins TRBV28 and TRBJ2-7; 8 bases map to TRBD2. This CDR3 contains 14 residues. V shed 5 bases and J 2 bases; nucleotides not matched to a gene: 5. Germline V gives CDR1 MDHEN, CDR2 SYDVKM. As DNA, the CDR3 is TGTGCCAGCAGTCCTCCGGGGGGGGCCTACGAGCAGTACTTC. Translated: CASSPPGGAYEQYF.

This clonotype was seen at least ten times. The rearrangement links TRBV9 to TRBJ1-6; 8 bases match TRBD1. J was trimmed by 6 bases and V by 1 base; bases with no gene match: 0. Germline-derived CDR1 and CDR2 are SGDLS and YYNGEE. This CDR3 contains 14 residues. The CDR3 nucleotides read TGTGCCAGCAGCGTACAGGGGGCTAATTCACCCCTCCACTTT. Translated: CASSVQGANSPLHF.

This clonotype was detected many times. The V and J genes are TRBV20-1 and TRBJ1-2, with 9 positions matching TRBD1. The CDR3 totals 13 residues. CDR1 is DFQATT, CDR2 SNEGSKA, per germline (reference sequence). Losses at the gene ends were 1 base for V and 5 bases for J; bases not matched to a gene: 2. CDR3: CSARAGTGYGYTF. Written as DNA, the CDR3 is TGCAGTGCTAGAGCCGGGACAGGGTATGGCTACACCTTC.

This clonotype came up many times. The CDR3, as DNA: TGTGCCAGCAGGGCGGGCGGGGGGCCCGTCAATGAGCAGTTCTTC. Translated, it gives CASRAGGGPVNEQFF. The chain combines TRBV12-3 or TRBV12-4 with TRBJ2-1; 8 bases fit TRBD2. The CDR3 extends over 15 amino acids. The ends lost 6 bases at V and 6 bases at J; junction bases unmatched: 10.

This clonotype was seen ten or more times. This rearrangement joins TRBV12-3 or TRBV12-4 to TRBJ2-5; D is perhaps TRBD1 or TRBD2 (6 bases each). CDR3 length: 13 amino acids. Trimming left V 6 bases short and J 5 bases short, with 13 bases between. CDR3 bases: TGTGCCAGCAGATCGGGGGCGCGGGAGACCCAGTACTTC. This gives the protein CASRSGARETQYF.

This clonotype was counted a single time. This sequence joins TRBV14 and TRBJ2-7; D could derive from TRBD1 or TRBD2 (7 bases each). The ends were cut back, 5 bases at V and 5 bases at J, with 22 bases in the middle. The CDR3 contains 16 residues. Per the germline V gene, CDR1 is SGHDN and CDR2 is FVKESK. The CDR3 nucleotides read TGTGCCAGCAGCGTAGGAGGGGGCGCGGGGGCGAACGAGCAGTACTTC. Translating it yields CASSVGGGAGANEQYF. Supplemented by reference TRBV14 and TRBJ2-7, the full variable domain reads EAGVTQFPSHSVIEKGQTVTLRCDPISGHDNLYWYRRVMGKEIKFLLHFVKESKQDESGMPNNRFLAERTGGTYSTLKVQPAELEDSGVYFCASSVGGGAGANEQYFGPGTRLTVT.

This clonotype was detected ten times or more. The chain uses TRBV6-2 or TRBV6-3 and TRBJ2-3; 9 bases match TRBD2. The CDR3 length is 15 residues. J lost 3 bases, V lost 6 bases, and 7 bases had no gene match. Germline lookup yields CDR1 MNHEY and CDR2 SVGEGT. Here the CDR3 reads CASSNPLAGTDTQYF. DNA for the CDR3: TGTGCCAGCAGCAATCCCCTAGCGGGAACAGATACGCAGTATTTT.